This record concerns one T cell receptor (beta chain) sequence. It has no known antigen specificity. Nothing much larger sits one base from this clone, and base qualities are not available. Alloreactive TCRbeta sequences were defined by sequencing the proliferating CFSE-low cells from the MLR. In the CFSE-MLRs, pre-transplant recipient cells were stimulated either by donor PBMCs, splenocytes or lymph node cells, or by third-party PBMCs. Randomization to immunosuppression withdrawal applied to every one of the 8 studied subjects. The Qiagen DNeasy Blood and Tissue Kit was used for isolation of genomic DNA. Using immunoSEQ, frozen genomic DNA was subjected to high-throughput TCRbeta CDR3 sequencing, a process that included PCR amplification, mapping, bias correction and internal controls. The study's own analysis went as follows. Only productive rearrangements were retained, with each unique TCRbeta sequence defined by its CDR3 nucleotide sequence together with its V and J gene. For a sequence to be called donor-reactive, it needed a frequency of at least 0.01% and at least 5-fold expansion in CFSE-low cells compared with unstimulated pre-transplant cells. Minimum frequency thresholds were set for each subject on the basis of the unstimulated sample with the lowest template count, so that a detection power of at least 90% was ensured. Jensen-Shannon divergence between the top 1000 TCRbeta sequences after and before transplant was used to measure repertoire turnover. Changes in detection of donor-reactive sequences were tested with two-sided Fisher's exact tests. Imported from immuneACCESS, the table was reduced by TCRdb to in-frame sequences with V and J called. These copies leave out some clones; in studies compared against another copy, an unresolved V gene accounts for under half, and the cause of the remainder is not known. V and J calls plus clone size are reproduced from that table; the DNA served to infer D and trimming. The sample table records thousands of clones; roughly 30% of these occur just once. The ten largest make up approximately 5.4% of the sample.

This sample was taken from a study of T cell clones after liver transplantation (dated by TCRdb to the late 2010s). About the study as a whole: ITN030ST, the source of the samples, was a randomized trial that attempted immunosuppression withdrawal within 2 years of liver transplantation. Donor-reactive T cell clones were identified by TCRbeta sequencing after a pre-transplant mixed lymphocyte reaction and then tracked in post-transplant blood. As an antigen-independent comparator for donor-reactive sequences, third party-reactive TCRbeta sequences were also identified from pre-transplant MLRs. Three of the eight recipients were HCV-positive; the others were transplanted for non-autoimmune, non-viral indications. The subjects received no induction therapy and were kept on standard immunosuppression until randomization at 12-24 months post-transplant. Tolerance was defined as complete withdrawal of immunosuppression for at least one year without a rise in liver enzymes beyond twice the upper limit of normal. A cohort of 8 liver transplant recipients was studied, of whom 3 were classified as tolerant and 5 as non-tolerant. General conclusions and limits of the study: Without allograft tissue specimens, donor-reactive T cells may have migrated into the graft rather than being deleted. After accounting for repertoire turnover, donor-reactive detection was significantly reduced in 7 of 8 subjects for CD4 and 8 of 8 for CD8. Donor-reactive sequences declined more than third party-reactive ones, suggesting partial antigen-specific deletion unrelated to withdrawal success. A significant post-transplant decrease in circulating donor-reactive CD4 TCRbeta sequences was observed in most of the 8 subjects, irrespective of tolerance or HCV status. The conclusions were preliminary, being limited by small, heterogeneous patient numbers and by non-standardized post-transplant time points. In two subjects, low numbers of available donor cells limited the measurable donor-reactive repertoire.

The specimen sequenced was CD4+ T cells from cultured PBMCs. The sequence came from a human patient who received a liver transplant. After a transplant, some T cells may be of graft donor origin.

The nucleotide sequence is given as TGTGCCAGTAGTATAGGTGCCGGTGGGCTAGCGGGACTCTACGAGCAGTACTTC. This is translated as CASSIGAGGLAGLYEQYF. The chain was built from TRBV19 and TRBJ2-5, with 9 bases aligning to TRBD2. The closer fit of TRBJ2-7 to the DNA end suggests the J call may be wrong. Based on the germline V gene (reference sequence), the CDR1 and CDR2 sequences are LNHDA and SQIVND. The CDR3 has 18 amino acids, counting the end cysteine and phenylalanine. The read is trimmed to its CDR3 DNA, 54 bases read in frame from base 1.